Listed here is a single T cell receptor (beta chain). Looked up from germline, CDR1 is MNHNS and CDR2 is SASEGT. Trimming removed 5 bases at V and 8 bases at J, with 21 bases between. This CDR3 is 15 amino acids long. 13 Jbeta primers and 60 Vbeta primers were used for the PCR. Here immunoSEQ multiplex PCR was the method, and the copy in TCRdb shows in-frame clones only, minus some. The sample lists 90,000 to 150,000 clones, just under 75% occurring once. The data stem from a study of cytomegalovirus exposure and HLA in healthy donors. The chain employs TRBV6-1 and TRBJ1-2; D is perhaps TRBD1 (6 bases). The clonotype comes from a human donor in good health. Sample: PBMCs. The CDR3 nucleotides read TGTGCCAGCAGTCCACAGGGATCAATGGTTGGCGGCTACACCTTC. This codes for CASSPQGSMVGGYTF.